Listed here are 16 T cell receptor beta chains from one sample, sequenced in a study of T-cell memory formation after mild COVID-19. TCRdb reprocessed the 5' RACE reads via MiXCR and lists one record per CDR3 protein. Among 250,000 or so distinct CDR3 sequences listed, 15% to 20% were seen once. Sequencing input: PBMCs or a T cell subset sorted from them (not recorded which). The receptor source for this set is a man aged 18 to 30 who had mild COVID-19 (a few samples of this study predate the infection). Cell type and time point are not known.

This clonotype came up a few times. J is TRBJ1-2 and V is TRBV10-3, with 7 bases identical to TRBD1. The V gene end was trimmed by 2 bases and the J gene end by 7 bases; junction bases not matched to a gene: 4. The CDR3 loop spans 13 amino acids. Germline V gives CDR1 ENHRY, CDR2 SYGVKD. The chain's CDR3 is CAISERQGFGYTF. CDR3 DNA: TGTGCCATCAGTGAGAGACAGGGTTTTGGCTACACCTTC.

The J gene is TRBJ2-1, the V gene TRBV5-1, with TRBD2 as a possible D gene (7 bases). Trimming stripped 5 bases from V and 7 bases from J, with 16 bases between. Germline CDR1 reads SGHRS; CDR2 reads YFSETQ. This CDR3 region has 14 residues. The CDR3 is CASRRLGRGNEQFF. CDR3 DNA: TGCGCCAGCAGACGTTTAGGGAGGGGGAATGAGCAGTTCTTC.

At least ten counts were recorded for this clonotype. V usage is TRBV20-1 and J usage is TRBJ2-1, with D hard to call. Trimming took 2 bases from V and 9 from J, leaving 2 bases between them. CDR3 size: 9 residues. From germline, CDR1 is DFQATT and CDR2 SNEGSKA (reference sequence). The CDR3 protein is CSARSEQFF. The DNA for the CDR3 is TGCAGTGCTAGAAGTGAGCAGTTCTTC.

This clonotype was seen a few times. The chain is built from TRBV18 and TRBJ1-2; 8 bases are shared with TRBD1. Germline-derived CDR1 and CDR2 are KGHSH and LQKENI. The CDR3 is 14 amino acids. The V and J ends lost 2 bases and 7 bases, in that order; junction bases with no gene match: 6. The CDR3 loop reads CASSPDRGIGGYTF. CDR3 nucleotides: TGTGCCAGCTCACCAGACAGGGGTATAGGTGGCTACACCTTC. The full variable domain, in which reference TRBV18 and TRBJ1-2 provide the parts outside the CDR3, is NAGVMQNPRHLVRRRGQEARLRCSPMKGHSHVYWYRQLPEEGLKFMVYLQKENIIDESGMPKERFSAEFPKEGPSILRIQQVVRGDSAAYFCASSPDRGIGGYTFGSGTRLTVV.

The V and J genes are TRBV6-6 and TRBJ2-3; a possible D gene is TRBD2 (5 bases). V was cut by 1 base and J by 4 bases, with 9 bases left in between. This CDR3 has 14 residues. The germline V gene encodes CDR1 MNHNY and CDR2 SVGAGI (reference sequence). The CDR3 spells CASSYLTAADTQYF. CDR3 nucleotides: TGTGCCAGCAGTTACTTAACAGCGGCAGATACGCAGTATTTT.

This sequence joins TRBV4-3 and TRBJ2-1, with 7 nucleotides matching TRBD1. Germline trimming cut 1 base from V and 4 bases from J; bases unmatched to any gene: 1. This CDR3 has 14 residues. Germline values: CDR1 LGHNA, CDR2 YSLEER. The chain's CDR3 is CASSQGTGYNEQFF. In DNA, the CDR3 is TGCGCCAGCAGCCAAGGGACAGGTTACAATGAGCAGTTCTTC.

Here the CDR3 DNA reads TGTGCCAGCAGCCAAGGAGGAGCGGGGGTTCTGGGTGAGCAGTTCTTC. Translation gives CASSQGGAGVLGEQFF. V usage is TRBV4-2 and J usage is TRBJ2-1; 8 nucleotides line up with TRBD2. CDR1 and CDR2 (germline): LGHNA, YNFKEQ. This CDR3 is built from 16 residues. V dropped 1 base and J dropped 9; count of bases not matched to a gene: 11.

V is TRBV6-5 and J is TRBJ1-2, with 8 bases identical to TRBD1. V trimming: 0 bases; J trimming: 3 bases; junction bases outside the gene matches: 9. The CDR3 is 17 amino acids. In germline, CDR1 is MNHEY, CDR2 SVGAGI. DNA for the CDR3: TGTGCCAGCAGTTACTCCTGGCAGGGGGCATTTGACTATGGCTACACCTTC. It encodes CASSYSWQGAFDYGYTF.

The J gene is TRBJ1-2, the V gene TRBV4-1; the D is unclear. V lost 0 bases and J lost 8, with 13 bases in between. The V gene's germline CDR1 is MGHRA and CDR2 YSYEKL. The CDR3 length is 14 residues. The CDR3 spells CASSQDLGLGGYTF. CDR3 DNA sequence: TGCGCCAGCAGCCAAGATTTGGGTCTAGGCGGCTACACCTTC.

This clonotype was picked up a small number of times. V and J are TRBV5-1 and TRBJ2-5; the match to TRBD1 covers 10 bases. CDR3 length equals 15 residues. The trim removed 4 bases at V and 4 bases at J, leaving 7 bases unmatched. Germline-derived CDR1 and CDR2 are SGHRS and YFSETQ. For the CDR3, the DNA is TGCGCCAGCAGCGTGGGACAGGGGATACGAGAGACCCAGTACTTC. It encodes CASSVGQGIRETQYF.

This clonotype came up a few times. The CDR3 DNA follows: TGTGCCACCGCGAGGCGGACAAATGCGAACACCGGGGAGCTGTTTTTT. Translating gives CATARRTNANTGELFF. The V and J genes are TRBV7-9 and TRBJ2-2, with D perhaps TRBD1 (5 bases). The length of the CDR3 is 16 residues. The V and J ends lost 10 bases and 0 bases respectively, with 18 bases between them. Germline V lookup: CDR1 SEHNR, CDR2 FQNEAQ (reference sequence).

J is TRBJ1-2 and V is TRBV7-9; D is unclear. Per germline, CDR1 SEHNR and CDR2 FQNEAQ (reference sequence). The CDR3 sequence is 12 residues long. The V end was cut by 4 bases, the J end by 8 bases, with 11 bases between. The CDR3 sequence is CASSSRVEGYTF. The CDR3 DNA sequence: TGTGCCAGCAGCTCCCGGGTTGAGGGCTACACCTTC.

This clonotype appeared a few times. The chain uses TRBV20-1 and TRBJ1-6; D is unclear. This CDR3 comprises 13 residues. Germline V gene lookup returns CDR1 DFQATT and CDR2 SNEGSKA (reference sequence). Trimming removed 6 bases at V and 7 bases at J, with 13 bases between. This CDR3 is CSAEGALNSPLHF. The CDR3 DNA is TGCAGTGCGGAGGGAGCCCTCAATTCACCCCTCCACTTT.

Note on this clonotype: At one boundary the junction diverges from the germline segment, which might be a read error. The CDR3 DNA follows: TGTGCCAGCAGCTTGCACCGGGACAGGGACTTC. It translates to CASSLHRDRDF. This chain connects TRBV7-9 to TRBJ1-2; 9 bases line up with TRBD1. Germline CDR1 and CDR2: SEHNR and FQNEAQ (reference sequence). The length of the CDR3 is 11 residues.

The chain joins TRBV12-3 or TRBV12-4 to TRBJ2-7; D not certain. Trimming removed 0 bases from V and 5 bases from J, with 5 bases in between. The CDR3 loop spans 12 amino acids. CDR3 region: CASSLAPHEQYF. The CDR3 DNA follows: TGTGCCAGCAGTTTAGCTCCGCACGAGCAGTACTTC.

The CDR3 DNA follows: TGTGCCAGCAGCCCCGGCGTAGCGGATTTTGGCTACACCTTC. Residues: CASSPGVADFGYTF. The V call is TRBV5-5, the J call TRBJ1-2; D not certain. CDR3 length: 14 residues. V was shortened by 4 bases and J by 7 bases, with 17 bases between the two germline ends. Germline V lookup: CDR1 SGHKS, CDR2 YYEKEE (reference sequence).